This record concerns one T cell receptor beta chain sequence. The antigen is unknown. These data originate in a study of early T cells in non-severe SARS-CoV-2 infection. The wider study: The study sequenced bulk RNA from unsorted whole blood, with chains unpaired.

The CDR3 is 14 amino acids. Germline V gene data show CDR1 as WSHSY and CDR2 as SAAADI. The V and J ends lost 3 bases and 4 bases respectively, with 13 bases between them. Molecules of cDNA were individually given unique molecular identifiers that were attached to them. One entry per CDR3 protein results from TCRdb running MiXCR on the 5' RACE reads. This table holds fewer than 75,000 distinct CDR3 sequences, 20% to 25% found once. Points from the study as a whole: Matching with VDJdb favored anti-spike CD8 responses (missing private and CD4 specificities).

Sequencing was performed on whole blood, taken at baseline. This chain uses TRBV10-2 with TRBJ2-7; D unclear. The clonotype originates from an adult who was a healthcare worker with PCR-confirmed SARS-CoV-2 infection or an uninfected control (not recorded which). The CDR3, as DNA: TGCGCCAGCAGTGATGAGGCCGTTCGGTACGAGCAGTACTTC. This sequence encodes CASSDEAVRYEQYF.